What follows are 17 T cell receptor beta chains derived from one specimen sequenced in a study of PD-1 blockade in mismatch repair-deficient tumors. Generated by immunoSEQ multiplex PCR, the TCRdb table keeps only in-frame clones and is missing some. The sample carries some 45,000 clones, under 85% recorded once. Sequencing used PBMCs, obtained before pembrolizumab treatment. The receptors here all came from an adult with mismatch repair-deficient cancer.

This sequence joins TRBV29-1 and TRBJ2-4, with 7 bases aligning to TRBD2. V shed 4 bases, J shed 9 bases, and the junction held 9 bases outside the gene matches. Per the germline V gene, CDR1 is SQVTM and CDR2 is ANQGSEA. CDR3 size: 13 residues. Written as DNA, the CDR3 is TGCAGCGTTGGGGGGGAGGGTCGCGGCATTCAGTACTTC. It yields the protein CSVGGEGRGIQYF.

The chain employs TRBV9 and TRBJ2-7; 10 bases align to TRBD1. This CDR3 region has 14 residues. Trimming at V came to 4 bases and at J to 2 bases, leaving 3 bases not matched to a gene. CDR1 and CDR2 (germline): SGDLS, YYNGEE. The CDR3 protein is CASSYGQGAYEQYF. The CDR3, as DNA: TGTGCCAGCAGCTACGGACAGGGGGCCTACGAGCAGTACTTC.

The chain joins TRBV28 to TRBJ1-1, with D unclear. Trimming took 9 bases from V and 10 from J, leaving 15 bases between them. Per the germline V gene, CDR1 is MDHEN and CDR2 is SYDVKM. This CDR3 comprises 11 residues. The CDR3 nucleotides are TGTGCCAGTAAATCCGCCGTGGGAGCTTTCTTT. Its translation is CASKSAVGAFF.

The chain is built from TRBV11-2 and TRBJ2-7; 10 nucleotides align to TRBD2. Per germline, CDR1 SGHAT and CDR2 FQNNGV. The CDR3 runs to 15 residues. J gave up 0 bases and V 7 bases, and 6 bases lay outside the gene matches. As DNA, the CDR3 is TGTGCCAGCACCGAAGCGGGAGGGGTCTCCTACGAGCAGTACTTC. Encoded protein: CASTEAGGVSYEQYF.

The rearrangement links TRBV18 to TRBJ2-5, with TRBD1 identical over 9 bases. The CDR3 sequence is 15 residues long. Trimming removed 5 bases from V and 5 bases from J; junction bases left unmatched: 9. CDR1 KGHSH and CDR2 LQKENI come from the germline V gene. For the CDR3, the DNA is TGTGCCAGCTCATCGTCCGGGACAGGGCGGGAGACCCAGTACTTC. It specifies CASSSSGTGRETQYF.

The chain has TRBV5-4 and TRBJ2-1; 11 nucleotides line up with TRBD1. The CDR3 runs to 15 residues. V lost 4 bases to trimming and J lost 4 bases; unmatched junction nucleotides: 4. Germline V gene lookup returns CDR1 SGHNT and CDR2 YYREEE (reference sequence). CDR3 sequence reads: CASSLGTGGYNEQFF. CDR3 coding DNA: TGTGCCAGCAGCCTGGGGACAGGGGGTTACAATGAGCAGTTCTTC.

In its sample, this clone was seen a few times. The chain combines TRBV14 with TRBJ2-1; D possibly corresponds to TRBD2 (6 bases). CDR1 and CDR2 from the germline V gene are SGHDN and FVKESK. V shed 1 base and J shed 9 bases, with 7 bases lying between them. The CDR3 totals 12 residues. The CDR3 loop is CASSQGGVEQFF. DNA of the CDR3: TGTGCCAGCAGCCAAGGCGGGGTTGAGCAGTTCTTC.

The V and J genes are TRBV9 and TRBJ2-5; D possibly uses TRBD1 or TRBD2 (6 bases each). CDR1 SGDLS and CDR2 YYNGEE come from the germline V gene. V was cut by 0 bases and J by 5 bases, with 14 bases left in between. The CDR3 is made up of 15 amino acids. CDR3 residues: CASSVEAGEDETQYF. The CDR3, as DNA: TGTGCCAGCAGCGTAGAGGCAGGGGAGGACGAGACCCAGTACTTC.

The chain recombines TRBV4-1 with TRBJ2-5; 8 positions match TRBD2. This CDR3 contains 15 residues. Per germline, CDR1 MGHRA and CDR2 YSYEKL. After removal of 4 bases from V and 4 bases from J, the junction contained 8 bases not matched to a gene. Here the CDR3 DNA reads TGCGCCAGCAGCCTCGGGACTAGTGGCGGAGAGACCCAGTACTTC. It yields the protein CASSLGTSGGETQYF.

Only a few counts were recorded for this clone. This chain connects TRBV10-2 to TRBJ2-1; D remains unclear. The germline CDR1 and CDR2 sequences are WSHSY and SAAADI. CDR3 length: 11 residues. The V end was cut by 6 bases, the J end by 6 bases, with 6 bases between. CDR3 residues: CASRGFNEQFF. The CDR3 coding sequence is TGCGCCAGCAGAGGGTTCAATGAGCAGTTCTTC.

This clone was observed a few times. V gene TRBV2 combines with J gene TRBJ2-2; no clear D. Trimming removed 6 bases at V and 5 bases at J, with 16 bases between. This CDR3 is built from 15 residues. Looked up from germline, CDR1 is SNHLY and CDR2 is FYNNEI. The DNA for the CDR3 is TGTGCCAGCAGGGCTCTGCGCCTGGGTACCGGGGAGCTGTTTTTT. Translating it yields CASRALRLGTGELFF.

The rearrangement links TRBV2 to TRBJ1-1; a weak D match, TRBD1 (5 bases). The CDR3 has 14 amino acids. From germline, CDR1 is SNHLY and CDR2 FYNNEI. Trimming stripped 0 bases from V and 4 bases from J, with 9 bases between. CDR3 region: CASSEAPRVTEAFF. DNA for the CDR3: TGTGCCAGCAGTGAAGCCCCCAGGGTCACTGAAGCTTTCTTT.

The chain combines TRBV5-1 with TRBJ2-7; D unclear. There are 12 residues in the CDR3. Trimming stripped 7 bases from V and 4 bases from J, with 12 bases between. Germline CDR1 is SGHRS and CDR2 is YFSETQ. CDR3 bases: TGCGCCAGCGCTACCGGATCGTACGAGCAGTACTTC. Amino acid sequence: CASATGSYEQYF.

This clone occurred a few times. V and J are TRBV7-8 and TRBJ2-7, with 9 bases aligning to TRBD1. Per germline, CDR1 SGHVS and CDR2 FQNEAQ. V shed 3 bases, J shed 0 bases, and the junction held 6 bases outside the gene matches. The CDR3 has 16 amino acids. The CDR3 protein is CASSFSGTGYSYEQYF. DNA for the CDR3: TGTGCCAGCAGCTTTTCCGGGACAGGGTACTCCTACGAGCAGTACTTC.

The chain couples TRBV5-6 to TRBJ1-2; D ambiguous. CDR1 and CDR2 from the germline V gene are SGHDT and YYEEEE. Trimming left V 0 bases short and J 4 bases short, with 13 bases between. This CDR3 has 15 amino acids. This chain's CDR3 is CASSLGFPGSYGYTF. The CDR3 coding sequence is TGTGCCAGCAGCTTGGGGTTTCCGGGGAGCTATGGCTACACCTTC.

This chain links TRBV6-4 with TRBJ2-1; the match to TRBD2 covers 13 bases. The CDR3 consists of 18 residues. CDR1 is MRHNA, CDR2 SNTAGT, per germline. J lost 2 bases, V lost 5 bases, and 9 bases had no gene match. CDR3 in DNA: TGTGCCAGCAGTCTCCACCCCGGGACTAGCGGGGCCTACAATGAGCAGTTCTTC. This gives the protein CASSLHPGTSGAYNEQFF.

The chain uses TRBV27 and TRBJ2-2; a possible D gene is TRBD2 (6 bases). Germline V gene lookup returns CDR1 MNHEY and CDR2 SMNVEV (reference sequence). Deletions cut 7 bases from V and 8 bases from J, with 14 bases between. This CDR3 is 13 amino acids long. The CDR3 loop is CASTLGSGGELFF. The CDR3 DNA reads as TGTGCCAGCACCTTGGGTAGCGGTGGGGAGCTGTTTTTT.